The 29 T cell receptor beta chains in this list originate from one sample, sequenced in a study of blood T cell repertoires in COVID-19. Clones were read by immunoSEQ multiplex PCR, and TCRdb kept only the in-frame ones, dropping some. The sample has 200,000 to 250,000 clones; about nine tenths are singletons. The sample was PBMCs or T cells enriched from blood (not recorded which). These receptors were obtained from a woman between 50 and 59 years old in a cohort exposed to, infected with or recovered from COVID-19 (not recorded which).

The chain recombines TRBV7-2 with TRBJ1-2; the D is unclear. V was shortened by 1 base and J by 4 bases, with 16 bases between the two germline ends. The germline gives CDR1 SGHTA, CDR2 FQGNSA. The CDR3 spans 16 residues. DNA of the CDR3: TGTGCCAGCAGCTTAGGTCCCCTGTTAACTGGCTATGGCTACACCTTC. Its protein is CASSLGPLLTGYGYTF.

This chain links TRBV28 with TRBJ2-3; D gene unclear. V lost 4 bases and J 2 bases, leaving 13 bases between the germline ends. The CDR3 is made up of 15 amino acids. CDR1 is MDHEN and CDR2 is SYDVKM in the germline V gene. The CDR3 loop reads CASSSLLSPTDTQYF. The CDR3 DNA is TGTGCCAGCAGTTCCCTTTTGAGCCCCACAGATACGCAGTATTTT.

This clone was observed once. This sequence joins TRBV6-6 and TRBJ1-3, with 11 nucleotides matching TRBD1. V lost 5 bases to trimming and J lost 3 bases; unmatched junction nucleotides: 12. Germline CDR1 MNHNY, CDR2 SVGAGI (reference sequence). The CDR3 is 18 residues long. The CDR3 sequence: CASSQRAGDRGFGNTIYF. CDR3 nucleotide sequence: TGTGCCAGCAGTCAACGGGCGGGGGACAGGGGGTTTGGAAACACCATATATTTT.

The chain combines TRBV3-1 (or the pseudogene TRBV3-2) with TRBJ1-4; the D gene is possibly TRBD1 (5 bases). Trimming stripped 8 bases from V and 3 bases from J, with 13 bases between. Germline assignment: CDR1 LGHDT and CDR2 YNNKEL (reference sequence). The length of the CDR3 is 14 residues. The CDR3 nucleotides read TGTGCCAGCGCGCCAGGGAACTCTAATGAAAAACTGTTTTTT. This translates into CASAPGNSNEKLFF.

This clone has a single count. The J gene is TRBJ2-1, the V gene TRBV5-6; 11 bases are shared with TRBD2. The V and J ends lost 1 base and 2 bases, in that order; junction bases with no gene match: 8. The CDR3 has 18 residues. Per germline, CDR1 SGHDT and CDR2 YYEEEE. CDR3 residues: CASSLWASGGRAYNEQFF. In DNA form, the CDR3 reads TGTGCCAGCAGCTTGTGGGCTAGCGGGGGGCGTGCCTACAATGAGCAGTTCTTC.

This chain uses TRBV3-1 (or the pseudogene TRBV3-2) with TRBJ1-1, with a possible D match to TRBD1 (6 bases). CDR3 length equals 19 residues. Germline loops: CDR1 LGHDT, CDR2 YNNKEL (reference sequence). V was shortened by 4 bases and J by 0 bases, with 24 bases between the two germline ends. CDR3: CASSPYHRDTKRLNTEAFF. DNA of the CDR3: TGTGCCAGCAGCCCTTACCACCGGGACACCAAAAGGTTGAACACTGAAGCTTTCTTT.

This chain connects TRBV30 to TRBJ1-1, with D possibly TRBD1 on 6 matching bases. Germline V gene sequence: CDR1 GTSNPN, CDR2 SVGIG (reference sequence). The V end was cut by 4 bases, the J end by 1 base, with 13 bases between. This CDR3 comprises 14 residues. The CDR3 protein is CAWMTQGQNTEAFF. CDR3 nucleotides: TGTGCCTGGATGACCCAGGGACAGAACACTGAAGCTTTCTTT.

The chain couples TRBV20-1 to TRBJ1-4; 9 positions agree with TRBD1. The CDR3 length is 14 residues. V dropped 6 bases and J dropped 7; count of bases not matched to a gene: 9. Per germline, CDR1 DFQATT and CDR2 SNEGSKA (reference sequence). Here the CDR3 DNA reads TGCAGTGCCAGTAACAGGGGGCAGAGTGAAAAACTGTTTTTT. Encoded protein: CSASNRGQSEKLFF.

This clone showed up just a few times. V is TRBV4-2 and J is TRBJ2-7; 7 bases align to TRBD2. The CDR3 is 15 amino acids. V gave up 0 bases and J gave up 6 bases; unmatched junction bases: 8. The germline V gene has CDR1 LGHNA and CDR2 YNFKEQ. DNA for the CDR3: TGTGCCAGCAGCCAAGATTCGGGGGGTCCCTCCGAGCAGTACTTC. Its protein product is CASSQDSGGPSEQYF.

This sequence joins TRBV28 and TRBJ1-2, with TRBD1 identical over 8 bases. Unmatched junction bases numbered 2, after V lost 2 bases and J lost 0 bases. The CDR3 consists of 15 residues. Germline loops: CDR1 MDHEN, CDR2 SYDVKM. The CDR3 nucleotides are TGTGCCAGCAGTTTAGGGACAGGAACTAACTATGGCTACACCTTC. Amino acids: CASSLGTGTNYGYTF.

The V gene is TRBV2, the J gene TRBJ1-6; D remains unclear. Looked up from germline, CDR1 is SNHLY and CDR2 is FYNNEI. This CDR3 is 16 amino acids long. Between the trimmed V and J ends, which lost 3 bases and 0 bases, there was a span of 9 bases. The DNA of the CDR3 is TGTGCCAGCAGTGACATGGAGAGCTCCTATAATTCACCCCTCCACTTT. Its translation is CASSDMESSYNSPLHF. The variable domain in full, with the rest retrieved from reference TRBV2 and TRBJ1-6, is EPEVTQTPSHQVTQMGQEVILRCVPISNHLYFYWYRQILGQKVEFLVSFYNNEISEKSEIFDDQFSVERPDGSNFTLKIRSTKLEDSAMYFCASSDMESSYNSPLHFGNGTRLTVT.

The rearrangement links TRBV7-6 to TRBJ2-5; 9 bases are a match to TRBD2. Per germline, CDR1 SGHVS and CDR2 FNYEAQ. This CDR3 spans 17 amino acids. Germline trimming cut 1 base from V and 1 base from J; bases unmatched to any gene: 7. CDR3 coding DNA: TGTGCCAGCAGCTTAGTCGCGGGCGGGGGGGCCCAAGAGACCCAGTACTTC. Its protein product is CASSLVAGGGAQETQYF.

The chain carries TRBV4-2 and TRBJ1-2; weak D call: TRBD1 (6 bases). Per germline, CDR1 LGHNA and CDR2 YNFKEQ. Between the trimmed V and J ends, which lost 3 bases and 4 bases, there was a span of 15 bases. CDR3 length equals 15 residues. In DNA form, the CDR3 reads TGTGCCAGCAGCCAGTTATGGGACACTAGCTATGGCTACACCTTC. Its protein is CASSQLWDTSYGYTF.

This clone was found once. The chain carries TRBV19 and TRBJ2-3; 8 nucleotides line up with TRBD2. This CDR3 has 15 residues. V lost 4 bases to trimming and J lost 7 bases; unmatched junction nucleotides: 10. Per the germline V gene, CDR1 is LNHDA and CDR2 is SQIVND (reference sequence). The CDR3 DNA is TGTGCCAGTAGTAGAGAGGTAGCGGGGTTGCATACGCAGTATTTT. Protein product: CASSREVAGLHTQYF.

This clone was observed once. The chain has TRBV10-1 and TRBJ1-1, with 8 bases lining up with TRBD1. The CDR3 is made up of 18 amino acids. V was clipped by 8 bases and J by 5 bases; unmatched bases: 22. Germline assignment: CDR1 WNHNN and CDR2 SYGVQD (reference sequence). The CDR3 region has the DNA TGCGCCAGCTTTCCATCCGGCGCAGGGGGCAGGAGGGCAACTGAAGCTTTCTTT. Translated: CASFPSGAGGRRATEAFF.

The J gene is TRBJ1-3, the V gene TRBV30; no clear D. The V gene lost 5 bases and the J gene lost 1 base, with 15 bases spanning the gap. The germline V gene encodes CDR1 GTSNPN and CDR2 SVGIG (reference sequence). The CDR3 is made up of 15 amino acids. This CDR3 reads CAWYSAEASGNTIYF. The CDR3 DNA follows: TGTGCCTGGTATTCGGCTGAAGCGTCTGGAAACACCATATATTTT.

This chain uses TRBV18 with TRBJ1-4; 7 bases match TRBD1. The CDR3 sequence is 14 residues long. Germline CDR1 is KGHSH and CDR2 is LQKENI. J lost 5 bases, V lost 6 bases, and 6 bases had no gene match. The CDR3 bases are TGTGCCAGCTCCTGGACAGGAAGAAATGAAAAACTGTTTTTT. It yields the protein CASSWTGRNEKLFF. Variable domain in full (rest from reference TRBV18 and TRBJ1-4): NAGVMQNPRHLVRRRGQEARLRCSPMKGHSHVYWYRQLPEEGLKFMVYLQKENIIDESGMPKERFSAEFPKEGPSILRIQQVVRGDSAAYFCASSWTGRNEKLFFGSGTQLSVL.

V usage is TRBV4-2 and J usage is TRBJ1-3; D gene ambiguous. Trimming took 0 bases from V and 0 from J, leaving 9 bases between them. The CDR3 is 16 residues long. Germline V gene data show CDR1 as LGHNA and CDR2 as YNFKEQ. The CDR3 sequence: CASSQDSGHSGNTIYF. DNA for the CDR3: TGTGCCAGCAGCCAAGATAGCGGGCACTCTGGAAACACCATATATTTT.

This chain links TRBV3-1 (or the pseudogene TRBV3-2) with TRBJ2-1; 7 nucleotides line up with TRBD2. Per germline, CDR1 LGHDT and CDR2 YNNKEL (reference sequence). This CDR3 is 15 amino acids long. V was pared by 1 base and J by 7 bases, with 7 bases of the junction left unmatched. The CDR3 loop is CASSQATGGWNEQFF. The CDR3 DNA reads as TGTGCCAGCAGCCAAGCTACGGGGGGTTGGAATGAGCAGTTCTTC.

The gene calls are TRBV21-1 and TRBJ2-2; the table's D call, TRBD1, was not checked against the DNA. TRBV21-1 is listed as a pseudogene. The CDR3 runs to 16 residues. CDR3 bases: TGTGCCATCCCTTCAAAGGGACAGGCTTTGACCGGGGAGCTGTTTTTT. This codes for CAIPSKGQALTGELFF.

CDR3 sequence reads: CASSYPPGLAGENGELFF. The DNA of the CDR3 is TGTGCCAGCAGTTACCCGCCGGGACTAGCGGGGGAAAACGGGGAGCTGTTTTTT. The chain has TRBV27 and TRBJ2-2; 14 bases align to TRBD2. The CDR3 covers 18 residues. The junction had 11 bases not matched to a gene; V was cut back by 4 bases and J by 7 bases. CDR1 and CDR2 from the germline V gene are MNHEY and SMNVEV (reference sequence).

The CDR3 is CASSDVQGLAEKLFF. CDR3 DNA sequence: TGTGCCAGCAGTGACGTTCAGGGATTAGCCGAAAAACTGTTTTTT. The chain carries TRBV2 and TRBJ1-4; D possibly corresponds to TRBD1 (5 bases). Trimming pared 3 bases from V and 8 bases from J, leaving 16 bases between. There are 15 residues in the CDR3. In germline, CDR1 is SNHLY, CDR2 FYNNEI.

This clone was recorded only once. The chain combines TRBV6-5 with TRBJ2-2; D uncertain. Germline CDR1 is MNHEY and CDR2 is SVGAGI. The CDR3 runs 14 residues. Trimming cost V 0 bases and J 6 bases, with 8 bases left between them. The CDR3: CASSYSYVAGELFF. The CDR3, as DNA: TGTGCCAGCAGTTACTCGTATGTCGCCGGGGAGCTGTTTTTT.

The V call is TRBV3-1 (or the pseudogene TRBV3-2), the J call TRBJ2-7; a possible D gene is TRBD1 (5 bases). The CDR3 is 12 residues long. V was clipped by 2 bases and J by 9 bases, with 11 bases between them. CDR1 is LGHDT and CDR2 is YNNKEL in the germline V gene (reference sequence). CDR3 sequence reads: CASSQHRLGQYF. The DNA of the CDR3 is TGTGCCAGCAGCCAACACAGGTTAGGGCAGTACTTC.

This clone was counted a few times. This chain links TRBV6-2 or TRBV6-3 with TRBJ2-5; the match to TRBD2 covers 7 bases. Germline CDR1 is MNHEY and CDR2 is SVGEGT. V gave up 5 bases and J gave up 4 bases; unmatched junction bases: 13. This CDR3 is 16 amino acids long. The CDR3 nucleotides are TGTGCCAGCAGTATAAGGCCCGCGCGGGGGAGAGAGACCCAGTACTTC. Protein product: CASSIRPARGRETQYF.

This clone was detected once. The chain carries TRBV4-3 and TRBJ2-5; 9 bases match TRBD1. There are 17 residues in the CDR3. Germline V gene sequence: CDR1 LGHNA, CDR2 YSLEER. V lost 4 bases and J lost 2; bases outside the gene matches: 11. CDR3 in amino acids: CASSPTTAGQGQETQYF. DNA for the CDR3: TGCGCCAGCAGCCCTACGACCGCGGGACAGGGACAAGAGACCCAGTACTTC.

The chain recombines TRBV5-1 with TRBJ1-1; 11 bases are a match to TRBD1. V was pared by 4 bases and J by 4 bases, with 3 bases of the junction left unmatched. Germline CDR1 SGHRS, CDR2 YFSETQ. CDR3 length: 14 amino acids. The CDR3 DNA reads TGCGCCAGCAGCGGACAGGGGGCGGCCACTGAAGCTTTCTTT. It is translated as CASSGQGAATEAFF.

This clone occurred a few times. CDR3 loop: CASSLEEFYGYTF. The CDR3, as DNA: TGTGCCAGCAGCTTAGAAGAGTTCTATGGCTACACCTTC. The rearrangement joins TRBV7-9 to TRBJ1-2; D is unresolved. The CDR3 consists of 13 residues. V lost 1 base and J lost 4, with 7 bases in between. CDR1 is SEHNR and CDR2 is FQNEAQ in the germline V gene (reference sequence).

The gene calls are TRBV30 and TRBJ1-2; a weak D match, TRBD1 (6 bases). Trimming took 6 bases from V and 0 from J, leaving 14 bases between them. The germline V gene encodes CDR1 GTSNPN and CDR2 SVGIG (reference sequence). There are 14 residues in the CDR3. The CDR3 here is CACWNPGANYGYTF. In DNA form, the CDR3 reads TGTGCCTGCTGGAATCCAGGGGCTAACTATGGCTACACCTTC.